These T cell receptor beta chains were read from a single sample in a study of beta chain features in type 1 diabetes. TCRdb's table, derived via immunoSEQ multiplex PCR, lists solely in-frame clones and lacks some. This sample has 350,000 to 450,000 clones, with more than 11% found just once. The sequenced sample consisted of naive CD4+ T cells from blood. The receptor source for this set is a man aged 25-45 years in good health. CDR3s include the opening cysteine and the closing phenylalanine or tryptophan. Fields, in order: J gene, V gene, D gene, clone size, CDR3 protein, CDR3 DNA. D genes are given only for firm matches. Size is omitted from some rows. Given values are once, few, many or a class for expanded clones.

j_call: TRBJ2-4; v_call: TRBV28; d_call: .; clone_size: few; cdr3_aa: CASSFSGRGAKNIQYF; cdr3_nt: TGTGCCAGCAGTTTTAGTGGGAGAGGGGCCAAAAACATTCAGTACTTC
j_call: TRBJ2-1; v_call: TRBV18; d_call: .; clone_size: few; cdr3_aa: CASSRDKSSYNEQFF; cdr3_nt: TGTGCCAGCTCACGGGACAAGAGCTCCTACAATGAGCAGTTCTTC
j_call: TRBJ2-1; v_call: TRBV10-3; d_call: .; clone_size: few; cdr3_aa: CAINHGTQDNEQFF; cdr3_nt: TGTGCCATCAATCACGGGACGCAAGACAATGAGCAGTTCTTC
j_call: TRBJ1-5; v_call: TRBV28; d_call: .; clone_size: .; cdr3_aa: CASSLVLGQPQHF; cdr3_nt: TGTGCCAGCAGTTTAGTTCTGGGTCAGCCCCAGCATTTT
j_call: TRBJ2-5; v_call: TRBV9; d_call: TRBD2; clone_size: .; cdr3_aa: CASSPGTSGSQETQYF; cdr3_nt: TGTGCCAGCAGCCCCGGGACTAGCGGGTCTCAAGAGACCCAGTACTTC
j_call: TRBJ1-5; v_call: TRBV10-2; d_call: .; clone_size: .; cdr3_aa: CASSEEHQPQHF; cdr3_nt: TGCGCCAGCAGTGAGGAACATCAGCCCCAGCATTTT
j_call: TRBJ2-2; v_call: TRBV27; d_call: TRBD1; clone_size: few; cdr3_aa: CASSLWGQGGTGELFF; cdr3_nt: TGTGCCAGCAGTTTATGGGGACAGGGAGGCACCGGGGAGCTGTTTTTT
j_call: TRBJ1-4; v_call: TRBV18; d_call: .; clone_size: few; cdr3_aa: CASSTTASNEKLFF; cdr3_nt: TGTGCCAGCTCAACGACAGCTAGTAATGAAAAACTGTTTTTT
j_call: TRBJ2-5; v_call: TRBV19; d_call: .; clone_size: few; cdr3_aa: CASGGETQYF; cdr3_nt: TGTGCCAGTGGGGGGGAGACCCAGTACTTC
j_call: TRBJ2-7; v_call: TRBV10-3; d_call: .; clone_size: few; cdr3_aa: CAISLDTNLGVEQYF; cdr3_nt: TGTGCCATCAGCCTGGATACTAATTTAGGGGTCGAGCAGTACTTC
j_call: TRBJ1-4; v_call: TRBV9; d_call: .; clone_size: .; cdr3_aa: CASSPTHSHHEKLFF; cdr3_nt: TGTGCCAGCAGCCCGACTCATTCCCATCATGAAAAACTGTTTTTT